This TCR beta chain was obtained from a study of shared clonotypes between healthy human individuals. Study outcomes and limitations: The low donor count limited represented genetic and exposure-history diversity.

Libraries were prepared by immunoSEQ multiplex PCR; TCRdb keeps only in-frame clonotypes and omits some of them. Found here are about 470,000 clones, more than 75% of them singletons; the top ten hold roughly an eighth. Concerning this clone: Its antigen remains unknown.

The TCR sequence derives from a woman in her forties in good health. Some clones in this sample may be carry-over from other donors' samples. The material sequenced was PBMCs.

CDR3 sequence (DNA): TGTGCCAGCAGTACTCGTTCCACCGGGGAGCTGTTTTTT. Its translation is CASSTRSTGELFF. This chain links TRBV6-5 with TRBJ2-2; D ambiguous. This CDR3 is 13 amino acids long. The germline CDR1 and CDR2 sequences are MNHEY and SVGAGI. V gave up 5 bases and J gave up 4 bases, with 8 bases separating them.